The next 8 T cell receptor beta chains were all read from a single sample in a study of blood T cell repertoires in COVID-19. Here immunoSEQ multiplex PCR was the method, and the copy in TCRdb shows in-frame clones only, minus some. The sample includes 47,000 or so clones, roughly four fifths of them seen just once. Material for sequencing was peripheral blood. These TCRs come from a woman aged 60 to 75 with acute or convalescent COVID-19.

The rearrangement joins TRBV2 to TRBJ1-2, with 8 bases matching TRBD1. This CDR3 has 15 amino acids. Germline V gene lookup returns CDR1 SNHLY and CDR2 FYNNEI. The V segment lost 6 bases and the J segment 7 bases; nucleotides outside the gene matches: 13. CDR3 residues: CASRIGTGGGFGYTF. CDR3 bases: TGTGCCAGCAGAATAGGCACAGGGGGTGGGTTTGGCTACACCTTC.

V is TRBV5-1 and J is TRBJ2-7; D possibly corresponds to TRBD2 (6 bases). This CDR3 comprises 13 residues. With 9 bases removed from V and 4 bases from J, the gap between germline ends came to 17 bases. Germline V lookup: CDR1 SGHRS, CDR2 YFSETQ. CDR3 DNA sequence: TGCGCCACCAACGGGAGAGCAAAGTACGAGCAGTACTTC. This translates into CATNGRAKYEQYF.

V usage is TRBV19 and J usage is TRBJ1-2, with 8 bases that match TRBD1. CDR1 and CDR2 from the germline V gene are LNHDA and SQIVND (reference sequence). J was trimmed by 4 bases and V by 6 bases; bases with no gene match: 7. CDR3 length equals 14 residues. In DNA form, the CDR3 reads TGTGCCAGTAGAGACGGACAGGGCGGCTATGGCTACACCTTC. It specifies CASRDGQGGYGYTF.

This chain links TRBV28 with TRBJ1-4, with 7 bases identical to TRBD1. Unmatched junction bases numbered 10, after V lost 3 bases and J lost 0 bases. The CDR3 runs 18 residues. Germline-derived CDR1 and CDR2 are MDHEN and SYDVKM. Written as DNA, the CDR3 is TGTGCCAGCAGTTTGGCGGGGCGGGACAGTGCAACTAATGAAAAACTGTTTTTT. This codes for CASSLAGRDSATNEKLFF.

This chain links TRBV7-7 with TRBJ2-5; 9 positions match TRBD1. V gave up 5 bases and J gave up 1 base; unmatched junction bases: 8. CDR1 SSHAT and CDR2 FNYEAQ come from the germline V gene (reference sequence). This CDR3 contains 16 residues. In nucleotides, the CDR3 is TGTGCCAGCAGCCCGGCCGGGACAGGGTCCCAAGAGACCCAGTACTTC. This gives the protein CASSPAGTGSQETQYF.

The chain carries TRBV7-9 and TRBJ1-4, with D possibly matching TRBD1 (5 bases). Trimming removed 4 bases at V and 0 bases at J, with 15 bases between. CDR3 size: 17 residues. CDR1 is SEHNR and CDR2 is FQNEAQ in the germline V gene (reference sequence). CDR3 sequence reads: CASSSQRQPATNEKLFF. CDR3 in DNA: TGTGCCAGCAGCTCCCAACGACAGCCAGCAACTAATGAAAAACTGTTTTTT.

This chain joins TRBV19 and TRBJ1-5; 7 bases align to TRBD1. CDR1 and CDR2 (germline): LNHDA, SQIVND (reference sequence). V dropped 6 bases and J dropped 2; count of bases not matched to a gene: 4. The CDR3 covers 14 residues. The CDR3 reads CASSVGQGNQPQHF. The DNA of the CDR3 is TGTGCCAGTAGCGTCGGACAGGGCAATCAGCCCCAGCATTTT.

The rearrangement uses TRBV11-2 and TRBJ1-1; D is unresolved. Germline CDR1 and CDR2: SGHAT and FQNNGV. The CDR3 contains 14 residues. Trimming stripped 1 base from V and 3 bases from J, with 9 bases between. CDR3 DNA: TGTGCCAGCAGCTTAGGTGGCACCTACACTGAAGCTTTCTTT. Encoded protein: CASSLGGTYTEAFF.